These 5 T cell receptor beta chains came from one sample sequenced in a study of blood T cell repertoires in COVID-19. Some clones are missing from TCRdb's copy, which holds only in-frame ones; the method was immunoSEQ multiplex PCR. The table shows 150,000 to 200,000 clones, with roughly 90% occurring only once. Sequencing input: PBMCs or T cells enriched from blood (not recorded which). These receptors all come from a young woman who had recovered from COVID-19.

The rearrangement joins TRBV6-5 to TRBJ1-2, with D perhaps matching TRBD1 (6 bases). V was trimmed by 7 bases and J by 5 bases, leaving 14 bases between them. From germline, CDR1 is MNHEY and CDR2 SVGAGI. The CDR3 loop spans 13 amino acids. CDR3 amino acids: CASNRRGKYGYTF. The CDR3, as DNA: TGTGCCAGCAATCGAAGGGGGAAGTATGGCTACACCTTC.

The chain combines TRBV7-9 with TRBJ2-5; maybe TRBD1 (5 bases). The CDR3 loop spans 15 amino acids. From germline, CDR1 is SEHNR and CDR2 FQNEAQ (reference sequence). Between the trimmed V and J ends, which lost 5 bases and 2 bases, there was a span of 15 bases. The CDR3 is CASSPSTVGQETQYF. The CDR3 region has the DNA TGTGCCAGCAGCCCATCGACAGTGGGGCAAGAGACCCAGTACTTC.

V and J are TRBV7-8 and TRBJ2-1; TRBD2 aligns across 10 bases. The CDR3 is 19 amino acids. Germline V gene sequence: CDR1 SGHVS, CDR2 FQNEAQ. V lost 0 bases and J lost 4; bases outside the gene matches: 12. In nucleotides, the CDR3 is TGTGCCAGCAGCTTAGCCCTAGCGGGAGTTAGTCTGGGGTACAATGAGCAGTTCTTC. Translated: CASSLALAGVSLGYNEQFF.

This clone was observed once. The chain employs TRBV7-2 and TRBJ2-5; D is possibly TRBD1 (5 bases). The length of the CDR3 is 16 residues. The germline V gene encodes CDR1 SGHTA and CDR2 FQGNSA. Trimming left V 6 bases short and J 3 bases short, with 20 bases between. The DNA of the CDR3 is TGTGCCAGCAGGGATCCAACAGGCGGCGTGAAAGAGACCCAGTACTTC. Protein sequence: CASRDPTGGVKETQYF.

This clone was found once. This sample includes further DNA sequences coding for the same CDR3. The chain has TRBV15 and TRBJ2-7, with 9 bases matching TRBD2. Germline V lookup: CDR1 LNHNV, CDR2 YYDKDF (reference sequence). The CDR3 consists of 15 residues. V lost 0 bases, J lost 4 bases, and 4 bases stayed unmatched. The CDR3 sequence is CATSRDLAGSYEQYF. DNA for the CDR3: TGTGCCACCAGCAGAGACCTAGCGGGAAGTTACGAGCAGTACTTC.